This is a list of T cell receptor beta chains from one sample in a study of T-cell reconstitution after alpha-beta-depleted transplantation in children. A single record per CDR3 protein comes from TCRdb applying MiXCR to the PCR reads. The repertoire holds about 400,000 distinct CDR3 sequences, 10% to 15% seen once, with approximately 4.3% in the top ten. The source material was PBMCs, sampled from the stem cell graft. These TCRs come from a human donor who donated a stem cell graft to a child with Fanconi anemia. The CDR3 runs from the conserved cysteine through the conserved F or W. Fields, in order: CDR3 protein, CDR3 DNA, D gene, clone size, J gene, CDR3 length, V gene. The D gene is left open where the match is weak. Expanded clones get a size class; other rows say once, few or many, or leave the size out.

CDR3 protein: CASSQRDRGIYQPQHF
CDR3 DNA: TGTGCCAGCAGTCAACGGGACAGGGGAATTTATCAGCCCCAGCATTTT
D gene: TRBD1
clone size: -
J gene: TRBJ1-5
CDR3 length: 16
V gene: TRBV6-1

CDR3 protein: CASEQGGQPQHF
CDR3 DNA: TGTGCCAGCGAACAGGGGGGACAGCCCCAGCATTTT
D gene: TRBD1
clone size: -
J gene: TRBJ1-5
CDR3 length: 12
V gene: TRBV28

CDR3 protein: CASSVLLLNTGELFF
CDR3 DNA: TGTGCCAGCAGCGTCCTACTCTTGAACACCGGGGAGCTGTTTTTT
D gene: -
clone size: many
J gene: TRBJ2-2
CDR3 length: 15
V gene: TRBV5-6

CDR3 protein: CASSDGGNQPQHF
CDR3 DNA: TGCGCCAGCAGCGACGGGGGTAATCAGCCCCAGCATTTT
D gene: -
clone size: few
J gene: TRBJ1-5
CDR3 length: 13
V gene: TRBV5-1

CDR3 protein: CSVQRDIQEKLFF
CDR3 DNA: TGCAGCGTTCAACGGGACATACAGGAAAAACTGTTTTTT
D gene: -
clone size: -
J gene: TRBJ1-4
CDR3 length: 13
V gene: TRBV29-1

CDR3 protein: CSVTTGRGTDTQYF
CDR3 DNA: TGCAGCGTTACCACAGGGAGGGGGACAGATACACAGTATTTT
D gene: -
clone size: many
J gene: TRBJ2-3
CDR3 length: 14
V gene: TRBV29-1

CDR3 protein: CASSFTPGQGMATQYF
CDR3 DNA: TGCGCCAGCAGCTTTACGCCGGGACAGGGGATGGCGACCCAGTACTTC
D gene: TRBD1
clone size: -
J gene: TRBJ2-5
CDR3 length: 16
V gene: TRBV5-1

CDR3 protein: CASSFERTTDTQYF
CDR3 DNA: TGCGCCAGCAGCTTTGAACGGACCACAGATACGCAGTATTTT
D gene: -
clone size: many
J gene: TRBJ2-3
CDR3 length: 14
V gene: TRBV5-1

CDR3 protein: CASSYRTSGDYNEQFF
CDR3 DNA: TGTGCCAGCAGCTACAGGACTAGCGGGGATTACAATGAGCAGTTCTTC
D gene: TRBD2
clone size: many
J gene: TRBJ2-1
CDR3 length: 16
V gene: TRBV9

CDR3 protein: CASSLAGRGTYGYTF
CDR3 DNA: TGTGCCAGCAGTTTGGCCGGCAGGGGGACCTATGGCTACACCTTC
D gene: TRBD1
clone size: few
J gene: TRBJ1-2
CDR3 length: 15
V gene: TRBV27

CDR3 protein: CATSRAPRDTQYF
CDR3 DNA: TGTGCCACCTCCCGGGCCCCTAGGGATACGCAGTATTTT
D gene: -
clone size: -
J gene: TRBJ2-3
CDR3 length: 13
V gene: TRBV2

CDR3 protein: CSAAGTSVETQYF
CDR3 DNA: TGCAGTGCAGCCGGGACTAGCGTAGAGACCCAGTACTTC
D gene: TRBD2
clone size: -
J gene: TRBJ2-5
CDR3 length: 13
V gene: TRBV20-1

CDR3 protein: CASSPGTGATEAFF
CDR3 DNA: TGTGCCAGCAGCCCCGGGACAGGGGCCACTGAAGCTTTCTTT
D gene: TRBD1
clone size: -
J gene: TRBJ1-1
CDR3 length: 14
V gene: TRBV3-1

CDR3 protein: CASSQDTGFSYGYTF
CDR3 DNA: TGCGCCAGCAGCCAAGACACAGGCTTCTCCTATGGCTACACCTTC
D gene: -
clone size: few
J gene: TRBJ1-2
CDR3 length: 15
V gene: TRBV4-3

CDR3 protein: CASSQRPDTEAFF
CDR3 DNA: TGTGCCAGCAGCCAAAGGCCGGACACTGAAGCTTTCTTT
D gene: -
clone size: few
J gene: TRBJ1-1
CDR3 length: 13
V gene: TRBV3-1

CDR3 protein: CSARDRLRGAPGELFF
CDR3 DNA: TGCAGTGCTAGAGATCGCCTGCGGGGCGCCCCTGGGGAGCTGTTTTTT
D gene: -
clone size: -
J gene: TRBJ2-2
CDR3 length: 16
V gene: TRBV20-1

CDR3 protein: CASSPGGLINQPQHF
CDR3 DNA: TGCGCCAGCAGCCCCGGGGGGCTCATCAATCAGCCCCAGCATTTT
D gene: -
clone size: few
J gene: TRBJ1-5
CDR3 length: 15
V gene: TRBV5-1

CDR3 protein: CASSPSRGSTEAFF
CDR3 DNA: TGCGCCAGCAGCCCGAGCCGAGGGTCGACTGAAGCTTTCTTT
D gene: -
clone size: -
J gene: TRBJ1-1
CDR3 length: 14
V gene: TRBV5-1

CDR3 protein: CASSQEGSSGNTIYF
CDR3 DNA: TGCGCCAGCAGCCAAGAGGGGAGCTCTGGAAACACCATATATTTT
D gene: -
clone size: -
J gene: TRBJ1-3
CDR3 length: 15
V gene: TRBV4-3

CDR3 protein: CASSLGQIEEQFF
CDR3 DNA: TGCGCCAGCAGCTTGGGACAGATTGAGGAGCAGTTCTTC
D gene: -
clone size: few
J gene: TRBJ2-1
CDR3 length: 13
V gene: TRBV5-1

CDR3 protein: CASSLGPSGSTDTQYF
CDR3 DNA: TGTGCCAGCAGCTTAGGGCCTAGCGGGAGTACAGATACGCAGTATTTT
D gene: TRBD2
clone size: -
J gene: TRBJ2-3
CDR3 length: 16
V gene: TRBV7-8

CDR3 protein: CASSVVVNGELFF
CDR3 DNA: TGTGCCAGCAGCGTAGTCGTTAACGGGGAGCTGTTTTTT
D gene: -
clone size: many
J gene: TRBJ2-2
CDR3 length: 13
V gene: TRBV9

CDR3 protein: CATSDGTSAEAFF
CDR3 DNA: TGTGCCACCAGTGACGGGACGTCGGCTGAAGCTTTCTTT
D gene: -
clone size: -
J gene: TRBJ1-1
CDR3 length: 13
V gene: TRBV24-1

CDR3 protein: CASSLDGDRGYTF
CDR3 DNA: TGCGCCAGCAGCTTGGATGGGGATCGAGGCTACACCTTC
D gene: -
clone size: -
J gene: TRBJ1-2
CDR3 length: 13
V gene: TRBV5-1

CDR3 protein: CASSLGPANSPLHF
CDR3 DNA: TGTGCCAGCAGCTTGGGGCCAGCTAATTCACCCCTCCACTTT
D gene: -
clone size: many
J gene: TRBJ1-6
CDR3 length: 14
V gene: TRBV7-6

CDR3 protein: CASSLGGDGNQPQHF
CDR3 DNA: TGTGCCAGCAGCTTGGGAGGAGACGGCAATCAGCCCCAGCATTTT
D gene: -
clone size: many
J gene: TRBJ1-5
CDR3 length: 15
V gene: TRBV5-5

CDR3 protein: CASTLVGAPIDTQYF
CDR3 DNA: TGTGCCAGCACCCTAGTAGGGGCCCCAATAGATACGCAGTATTTT
D gene: -
clone size: few
J gene: TRBJ2-3
CDR3 length: 15
V gene: TRBV12-3/TRBV12-4

CDR3 protein: CATTRVSGANVLTF
CDR3 DNA: TGTGCCACTACGAGGGTATCTGGGGCCAACGTCCTGACTTTC
D gene: -
clone size: few
J gene: TRBJ2-6
CDR3 length: 14
V gene: TRBV6-1

CDR3 protein: CASSLVSTNTEAFF
CDR3 DNA: TGTGCCAGCAGCTTGGTCAGTACGAACACTGAAGCTTTCTTT
D gene: -
clone size: many
J gene: TRBJ1-1
CDR3 length: 14
V gene: TRBV5-5

CDR3 protein: CASSTQQGAKTEAFF
CDR3 DNA: TGTGCCAGCAGTACGCAACAGGGGGCGAAAACTGAAGCTTTCTTT
D gene: TRBD1
clone size: few
J gene: TRBJ1-1
CDR3 length: 15
V gene: TRBV6-5

CDR3 protein: CASSQSPQAYEQYF
CDR3 DNA: TGTGCCAGCAGCCAATCCCCGCAGGCCTACGAGCAGTACTTC
D gene: -
clone size: -
J gene: TRBJ2-7
CDR3 length: 14
V gene: TRBV11-2

CDR3 protein: CASSLEAEETQYF
CDR3 DNA: TGTGCCAGCAGCTTAGAGGCAGAAGAGACCCAGTACTTC
D gene: -
clone size: many
J gene: TRBJ2-5
CDR3 length: 13
V gene: TRBV7-2

CDR3 protein: CASSQAALNTEAFF
CDR3 DNA: TGTGCCAGCAGCCAAGCGGCGCTGAACACTGAAGCTTTCTTT
D gene: -
clone size: many
J gene: TRBJ1-1
CDR3 length: 14
V gene: TRBV3-1

CDR3 protein: CASSLAGYGNTIYF
CDR3 DNA: TGCGCCAGCAGCTTGGCCGGGTACGGAAACACCATATATTTT
D gene: -
clone size: few
J gene: TRBJ1-3
CDR3 length: 14
V gene: TRBV5-1

CDR3 protein: CASSLTGIHGYTF
CDR3 DNA: TGTGCCAGCAGTCTGACAGGGATACATGGCTACACCTTC
D gene: TRBD1
clone size: few
J gene: TRBJ1-2
CDR3 length: 13
V gene: TRBV28

CDR3 protein: CASSLRAPADEQYF
CDR3 DNA: TGCGCCAGCAGCTTGAGGGCCCCAGCGGACGAGCAGTACTTC
D gene: -
clone size: -
J gene: TRBJ2-7
CDR3 length: 14
V gene: TRBV5-1

CDR3 protein: CASSLPGQPEAFF
CDR3 DNA: TGTGCCAGCAGCCTCCCAGGGCAACCTGAAGCTTTCTTT
D gene: -
clone size: few
J gene: TRBJ1-1
CDR3 length: 13
V gene: TRBV7-8

CDR3 protein: CSGSSGGETQYF
CDR3 DNA: TGCAGTGGGTCTAGCGGGGGAGAGACCCAGTACTTC
D gene: TRBD2
clone size: -
J gene: TRBJ2-5
CDR3 length: 12
V gene: TRBV20-1

CDR3 protein: CASSLEAGQETQYF
CDR3 DNA: TGCGCCAGCAGCTTGGAGGCAGGACAAGAGACCCAGTACTTC
D gene: -
clone size: many
J gene: TRBJ2-5
CDR3 length: 14
V gene: TRBV5-1

CDR3 protein: CASSLRGARQVYEQFF
CDR3 DNA: TGTGCCAGCAGTTTAAGGGGGGCCCGACAGGTTTATGAGCAGTTCTTC
D gene: -
clone size: few
J gene: TRBJ2-1
CDR3 length: 16
V gene: TRBV12-3/TRBV12-4

CDR3 protein: CASSLASTGTETQYF
CDR3 DNA: TGTGCCAGCAGCTTAGCATCAACAGGGACGGAGACCCAGTACTTC
D gene: -
clone size: -
J gene: TRBJ2-5
CDR3 length: 15
V gene: TRBV7-2

CDR3 protein: CASSSIPGGYTF
CDR3 DNA: TGTGCCAGCAGCTCCATTCCTGGGGGCTACACCTTC
D gene: -
clone size: -
J gene: TRBJ1-2
CDR3 length: 12
V gene: TRBV5-6

CDR3 protein: CASSHIGGQNYGYTF
CDR3 DNA: TGTGCCAGCAGCCACATTGGGGGGCAAAACTATGGCTACACCTTC
D gene: -
clone size: many
J gene: TRBJ1-2
CDR3 length: 15
V gene: TRBV3-1

CDR3 protein: CASSYNGGGYGYTF
CDR3 DNA: TGTGCCAGCAGTTACAACGGGGGCGGCTATGGCTACACCTTC
D gene: -
clone size: -
J gene: TRBJ1-2
CDR3 length: 14
V gene: TRBV6-2/TRBV6-3

CDR3 protein: CASSLFAPRQINIQYF
CDR3 DNA: TGTGCCAGCAGCTTATTCGCCCCAAGACAGATTAACATTCAGTACTTC
D gene: -
clone size: once
J gene: TRBJ2-4
CDR3 length: 16
V gene: TRBV7-2

CDR3 protein: CASTLAGSSGETQYF
CDR3 DNA: TGTGCCAGCACCCTAGCGGGCTCCTCCGGGGAGACCCAGTACTTC
D gene: TRBD2
clone size: few
J gene: TRBJ2-5
CDR3 length: 15
V gene: TRBV7-2

CDR3 protein: CASKTGTGDTGELFF
CDR3 DNA: TGTGCCAGCAAAACCGGGACAGGGGACACCGGGGAGCTGTTTTTT
D gene: TRBD1
clone size: few
J gene: TRBJ2-2
CDR3 length: 15
V gene: TRBV6-1

CDR3 protein: CASSPGTGGERAQHF
CDR3 DNA: TGTGCCAGCAGTCCAGGGACAGGCGGGGAGCGGGCCCAGCATTTT
D gene: TRBD1
clone size: many
J gene: TRBJ1-5
CDR3 length: 15
V gene: TRBV6-5

CDR3 protein: CASMSGYTGELFF
CDR3 DNA: TGTGCCAGCATGAGTGGATATACCGGGGAGCTGTTTTTT
D gene: -
clone size: few
J gene: TRBJ2-2
CDR3 length: 13
V gene: TRBV28

CDR3 protein: CASSVQGGFNGYTF
CDR3 DNA: TGTGCCAGCAGCGTACAGGGAGGCTTTAATGGCTACACCTTC
D gene: -
clone size: few
J gene: TRBJ1-2
CDR3 length: 14
V gene: TRBV9

CDR3 protein: CASSSQPYQETQYF
CDR3 DNA: TGCGCCAGCAGCTCACAACCGTACCAAGAGACCCAGTACTTC
D gene: -
clone size: few
J gene: TRBJ2-5
CDR3 length: 14
V gene: TRBV5-1